These 23 T cell receptor beta chains were sequenced from one sample in a study of T-cell memory formation after mild COVID-19. TCRdb analysed the 5' RACE reads with MiXCR anew, one entry per CDR3 protein. The sample has hundreds of thousands of distinct CDR3 sequences, about 22% seen once; the top ten hold approximately 8.4%. The specimen was PBMCs or a T cell subset sorted from them (not recorded which). These receptors all stem from an adult woman who had mild COVID-19 (a few samples of this study predate the infection). Cell type and time point are not known.

V and J are TRBV30 and TRBJ1-1, with a weak D call TRBD1 (5 bases). CDR1 is GTSNPN and CDR2 is SVGIG in the germline V gene (reference sequence). The CDR3 runs to 14 residues. The ends were cut back, 0 bases at V and 6 bases at J, with 14 bases in the middle. The CDR3: CAWSVRRGSSEAFF. The CDR3 nucleotides read TGTGCCTGGAGTGTCAGGAGGGGCTCTTCTGAAGCTTTCTTT.

The chain joins TRBV7-9 to TRBJ2-3; D gene ambiguous. The CDR3 length is 19 residues. CDR1 SEHNR and CDR2 FQNEAQ come from the germline V gene (reference sequence). V lost 5 bases, J lost 6 bases, and 30 bases lay in between. The CDR3 bases are TGTGCCAGCAGCCCGTTTGACGTACTGGCAGACCGAGTGAGGGATACGCAGTATTTT. This codes for CASSPFDVLADRVRDTQYF.

This clonotype was picked up a small number of times. The chain couples TRBV3-1 to TRBJ2-7; weak D call: TRBD2 (5 bases). The V end lost 4 bases, the J end lost 0 bases, and 13 bases lay between the germline ends. Germline CDR1 reads LGHDT; CDR2 reads YNNKEL (reference sequence). The CDR3 length is 15 residues. The CDR3 sequence: CASSLRGPSSYEQYF. In nucleotides, the CDR3 is TGTGCCAGCAGCCTCCGGGGTCCGAGCTCCTACGAGCAGTACTTC.

This clonotype was seen more than once but under ten times. V usage is TRBV7-2 and J usage is TRBJ2-3; 11 bases map to TRBD2. CDR3 size: 17 residues. Germline CDR1 and CDR2: SGHTA and FQGNSA. The V segment lost 3 bases and the J segment 4 bases; nucleotides outside the gene matches: 9. CDR3 sequence reads: CASSFSFSGGVADTQYF. DNA of the CDR3: TGTGCCAGCAGCTTCTCCTTTAGCGGGGGGGTCGCAGATACGCAGTATTTT.

This clonotype has only a few counts. This CDR3 is CASSETRVEKNTEAFF. The CDR3 DNA sequence: TGTGCCAGCAGTGAAACGAGGGTGGAGAAGAACACTGAAGCTTTCTTT. The V and J genes are TRBV25-1 and TRBJ1-1; D is ambiguous. Per the germline V gene, CDR1 is MGHDK and CDR2 is SYGVNS. The CDR3 is made up of 16 amino acids. Deletions cut 2 bases from V and 1 base from J, with 14 bases between.

This clonotype was observed a handful of times. The V and J genes are TRBV20-1 and TRBJ1-1; D call uncertain. The V end lost 1 base, the J end lost 0 bases, and 3 bases lay between the germline ends. The CDR3 runs 12 residues. Germline CDR1 is DFQATT and CDR2 is SNEGSKA (reference sequence). In nucleotides, the CDR3 is TGCAGTGCTAGAGTCTTGAACACTGAAGCTTTCTTT. Translating gives CSARVLNTEAFF.

This clonotype came up a few times. The chain joins TRBV30 to TRBJ1-3; perhaps TRBD1 as D (6 bases). The CDR3 has 14 residues. CDR1 GTSNPN and CDR2 SVGIG come from the germline V gene (reference sequence). Trimming removed 2 bases at V and 4 bases at J, with 12 bases between. In DNA form, the CDR3 reads TGTGCCTGGAGTCGGGGGGCATTCGGAAACACCATATATTTT. It yields the protein CAWSRGAFGNTIYF.

The gene calls are TRBV5-1 and TRBJ2-7; either TRBD1 or TRBD2 may supply D (6 bases each). Trimming shortened V by 0 bases and J by 6 bases, and 13 bases separated the two germline ends. This CDR3 has 14 amino acids. Per the germline V gene, CDR1 is SGHRS and CDR2 is YFSETQ. This chain's CDR3 is CASSLEKRGAEQYF. The DNA for the CDR3 is TGCGCCAGCAGCTTGGAAAAAAGGGGGGCCGAGCAGTACTTC.

The chain couples TRBV9 to TRBJ1-2; no clear D. The germline V gene has CDR1 SGDLS and CDR2 YYNGEE. The CDR3 covers 14 residues. V lost 7 bases and J lost 0, with 13 bases in between. The DNA for the CDR3 is TGTGCCAGCGGAGGTGAGCAGGCTAACTATGGCTACACCTTC. Protein: CASGGEQANYGYTF. The full variable domain, in which reference TRBV9 and TRBJ1-2 provide the parts outside the CDR3, is DSGVTQTPKHLITATGQRVTLRCSPRSGDLSVYWYQQSLDQGLQFLIQYYNGEERAKGNILERFSAQQFPDLHSELNLSSLELGDSALYFCASGGEQANYGYTFGSGTRLTVV.

The rearrangement links TRBV29-1 to TRBJ1-2, with D tentatively TRBD1 (5 bases). V was trimmed by 4 bases and J by 1 base, leaving 10 bases between them. Germline V gene lookup returns CDR1 SQVTM and CDR2 ANQGSEA. The CDR3 totals 13 residues. Here the CDR3 reads CSVGDGNNYGYTF. CDR3 DNA sequence: TGCAGCGTTGGGGACGGAAATAACTATGGCTACACCTTC.

The chain recombines TRBV25-1 with TRBJ1-1; the match to TRBD1 covers 7 bases. Trimming removed 6 bases from V and 4 bases from J; junction bases left unmatched: 11. This CDR3 comprises 15 residues. Germline values: CDR1 MGHDK, CDR2 SYGVNS. CDR3 sequence reads: CASSPLTGRSTEAFF. CDR3 nucleotide sequence: TGTGCCAGCAGCCCTTTGACAGGGAGGTCCACTGAAGCTTTCTTT.

This clonotype was counted between two and nine times. The genes are TRBV3-1 and TRBJ2-3, with TRBD2 identical over 9 bases. V lost 6 bases to trimming and J lost 2 bases; unmatched junction nucleotides: 12. CDR1 and CDR2 from the germline V gene are LGHDT and YNNKEL (reference sequence). The CDR3 spans 17 residues. CDR3 in DNA: TGTGCCAGCAGTGGAGTAGCGGGGGTTTCGTTCACAGATACGCAGTATTTT. Residues: CASSGVAGVSFTDTQYF.

This clonotype occurred a few times. The V and J genes are TRBV5-1 and TRBJ2-7, with 10 bases matching TRBD1. Germline V CDR1 and CDR2: SGHRS, YFSETQ. Trimming at V came to 0 bases and at J to 2 bases, leaving 5 bases not matched to a gene. The CDR3 spans 16 residues. The chain's CDR3 is CASSLVGGQGTYEQYF. In DNA form, the CDR3 reads TGCGCCAGCAGCTTGGTCGGGGGACAGGGGACCTACGAGCAGTACTTC.

DNA of the CDR3: TGCGCCAGCAGCCCCCTAGTGGGAGGCGGTGGCAATGAGCAGTTCTTC. Its protein is CASSPLVGGGGNEQFF. The rearrangement uses TRBV5-1 and TRBJ2-1; D is possibly TRBD2 (6 bases). Trimming removed 4 bases from V and 6 bases from J, with 20 bases in between. The CDR3 totals 16 residues. Per the germline V gene, CDR1 is SGHRS and CDR2 is YFSETQ.

This clonotype was counted only a few times. This chain connects TRBV7-2 to TRBJ2-3, with D possibly being TRBD2 (6 bases). Germline assignment: CDR1 SGHTA and CDR2 FQGNSA. Trimming pared 2 bases from V and 5 bases from J, leaving 11 bases between. The length of the CDR3 is 14 residues. In nucleotides, the CDR3 is TGTGCCAGCAGCTTATACAGAGCGGGAGATACGCAGTATTTT. Its protein is CASSLYRAGDTQYF.

This clonotype showed up just a few times. V is TRBV12-3 or TRBV12-4 and J is TRBJ1-1; no definite D call. The CDR3 runs 12 residues. Deletions cut 3 bases from V and 8 bases from J, with 10 bases between. The chain's CDR3 is CASSLVTAEAFF. In DNA, the CDR3 is TGTGCCAGCAGTTTGGTCACGGCCGAAGCTTTCTTT.

This sequence joins TRBV24-1 and TRBJ1-1; no reliable D call. Germline CDR1 and CDR2: KGHDR and SFDVKD. The CDR3 is 15 amino acids. The ends were cut back, 5 bases at V and 3 bases at J, with 15 bases in the middle. The CDR3 coding sequence is TGTGCCACCAGTGCCGGATGGGGAGGGTACACTGAAGCTTTCTTT. Translated: CATSAGWGGYTEAFF.

The gene calls are TRBV6-2 or TRBV6-3 and TRBJ2-2; 7 bases map to TRBD2. Germline trimming cut 2 bases from V and 4 bases from J; bases unmatched to any gene: 7. CDR1 MNHEY and CDR2 SVGEGT come from the germline V gene. The CDR3 has 16 amino acids. The chain's CDR3 is CASSYEWEGPTGELFF. The DNA for the CDR3 is TGTGCCAGCAGTTACGAGTGGGAGGGCCCCACCGGGGAGCTGTTTTTT.

The chain combines TRBV18 with TRBJ1-1, with a possible D match to TRBD1 (5 bases). The V end lost 1 base, the J end lost 0 bases, and 15 bases lay between the germline ends. Germline-derived CDR1 and CDR2 are KGHSH and LQKENI. The CDR3 totals 17 residues. The CDR3 loop is CASSPRRGGLVNTEAFF. The CDR3 coding sequence is TGTGCCAGCTCACCACGGAGGGGCGGTCTGGTGAACACTGAAGCTTTCTTT. Full variable domain (rest looked up from reference TRBV18 and TRBJ1-1): NAGVMQNPRHLVRRRGQEARLRCSPMKGHSHVYWYRQLPEEGLKFMVYLQKENIIDESGMPKERFSAEFPKEGPSILRIQQVVRGDSAAYFCASSPRRGGLVNTEAFFGQGTRLTVV.

The chain couples TRBV11-2 to TRBJ2-1; D may be TRBD2 (5 bases). Germline V gene sequence: CDR1 SGHAT, CDR2 FQNNGV. CDR3 length: 14 amino acids. V shed 3 bases and J shed 3 bases, with 9 bases lying between them. CDR3 residues: CASSLGVDYNEQFF. The DNA for the CDR3 is TGTGCCAGCAGCTTGGGAGTAGACTACAATGAGCAGTTCTTC.

This clonotype was seen only a few times. The V call is TRBV20-1, the J call TRBJ2-1, with TRBD2 matching over 7 bases. CDR1 and CDR2 (germline): DFQATT, SNEGSKA (reference sequence). J gave up 6 bases and V 5 bases, and 7 bases lay outside the gene matches. The CDR3 runs 13 residues. The CDR3 protein is CSADGLVVNEQFF. DNA for the CDR3: TGCAGTGCTGACGGACTAGTAGTCAATGAGCAGTTCTTC.

The V gene is TRBV2, the J gene TRBJ2-3, with 8 bases matching TRBD2. V shed 2 bases and J 4 bases; nucleotides not matched to a gene: 5. CDR1 SNHLY and CDR2 FYNNEI come from the germline V gene. This CDR3 contains 15 residues. The CDR3 coding sequence is TGTGCCAGCAGTGAACGCGGGGGGCCCCCAGATACGCAGTATTTT. Protein: CASSERGGPPDTQYF.

This clonotype was counted only a few times. This rearrangement joins TRBV20-1 to TRBJ1-4; D might be TRBD1 (5 bases). The CDR3 sequence is 14 residues long. From germline, CDR1 is DFQATT and CDR2 SNEGSKA (reference sequence). Trimming took off 4 bases at V and 4 bases at J, with 13 bases between the two ends. CDR3 bases: TGCAGTGCTATGGTGTGGCAGGGTAATGAAAAACTGTTTTTT. Translated, it gives CSAMVWQGNEKLFF.